Sequencing of this T cell receptor beta chain was carried out in a study of T-cell memory formation after mild COVID-19. The overall study: The study found TCR clusters largely donor specific.

Study conclusions and caveats: A second wave of clones peaked on day 37, and their SARS-CoV-2 specificity went unconfirmed.

This clonotype was found a few times. Its specificity is unknown. Sample barcodes and UMIs were carried by the TCR alpha and TCR beta cDNA libraries that 5'RACE generated with constant-segment primers. Via MiXCR, TCRdb re-called the 5' RACE reads, giving one row per CDR3 protein. The repertoire holds 550,000 to 650,000 distinct CDR3 sequences, approximately 15% seen once, with approximately 8.1% in the top ten. In germline, CDR1 is SNHLY, CDR2 FYNNEI. The CDR3 runs to 13 residues. The V gene end was trimmed by 5 bases and the J gene end by 7 bases; junction bases not matched to a gene: 7. This receptor was obtained from an adult woman who had mild COVID-19 (a few samples of this study predate the infection). Cell type and time point are not known. This sequence joins TRBV2 and TRBJ1-1; TRBD1 matches 7 bases. Sequenced material: PBMCs or a T cell subset sorted from them (not recorded which). The CDR3 loop is CASSRQGRNEAFF. The DNA for the CDR3 is TGTGCCAGCAGTCGACAGGGCCGAAATGAAGCTTTCTTT.